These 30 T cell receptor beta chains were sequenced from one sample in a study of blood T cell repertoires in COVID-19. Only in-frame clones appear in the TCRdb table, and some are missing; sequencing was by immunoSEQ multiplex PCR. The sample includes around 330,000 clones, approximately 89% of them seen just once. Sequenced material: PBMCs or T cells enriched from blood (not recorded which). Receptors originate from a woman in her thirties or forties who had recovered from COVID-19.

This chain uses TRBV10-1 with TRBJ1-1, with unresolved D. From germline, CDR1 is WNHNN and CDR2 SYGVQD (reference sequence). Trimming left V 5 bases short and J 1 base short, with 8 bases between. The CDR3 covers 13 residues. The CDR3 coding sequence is TGCGCCAGCAGTTATACTCCGAACACTGAAGCTTTCTTT. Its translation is CASSYTPNTEAFF.

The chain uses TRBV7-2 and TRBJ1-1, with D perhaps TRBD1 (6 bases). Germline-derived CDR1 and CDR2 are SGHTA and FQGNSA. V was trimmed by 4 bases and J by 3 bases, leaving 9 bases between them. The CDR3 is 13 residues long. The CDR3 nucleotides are TGTGCCAGCAGCTCAGACAGGTACACTGAAGCTTTCTTT. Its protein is CASSSDRYTEAFF.

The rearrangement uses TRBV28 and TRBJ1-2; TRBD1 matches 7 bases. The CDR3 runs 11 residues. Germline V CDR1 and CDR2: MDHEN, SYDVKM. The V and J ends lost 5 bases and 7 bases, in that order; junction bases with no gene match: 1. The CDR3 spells CASSDRVGYTF. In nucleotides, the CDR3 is TGTGCCAGCAGTGACAGGGTTGGCTACACCTTC.

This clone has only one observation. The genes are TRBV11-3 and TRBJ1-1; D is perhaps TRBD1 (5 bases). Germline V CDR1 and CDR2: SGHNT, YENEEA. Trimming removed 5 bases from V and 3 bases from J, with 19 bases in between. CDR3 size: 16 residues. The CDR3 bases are TGTGCCAGCAGCCAGAGTAAAGGGGCCAGGGACACTGAAGCTTTCTTT. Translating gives CASSQSKGARDTEAFF.

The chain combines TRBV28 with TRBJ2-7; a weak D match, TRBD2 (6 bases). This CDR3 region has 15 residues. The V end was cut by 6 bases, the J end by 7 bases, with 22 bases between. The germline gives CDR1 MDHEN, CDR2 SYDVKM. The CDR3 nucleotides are TGTGCCAGCAGCCAAGACCGGGACTCCTCTTTAGAGCAGTACTTC. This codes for CASSQDRDSSLEQYF.

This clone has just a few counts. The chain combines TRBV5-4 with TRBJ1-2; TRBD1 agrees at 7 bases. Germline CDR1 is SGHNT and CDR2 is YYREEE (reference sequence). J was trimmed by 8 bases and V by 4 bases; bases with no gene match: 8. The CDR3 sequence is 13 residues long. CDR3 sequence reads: CASSRDSLTGYTF. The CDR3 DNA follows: TGTGCCAGCAGCCGGGACAGTTTGACGGGCTACACCTTC.

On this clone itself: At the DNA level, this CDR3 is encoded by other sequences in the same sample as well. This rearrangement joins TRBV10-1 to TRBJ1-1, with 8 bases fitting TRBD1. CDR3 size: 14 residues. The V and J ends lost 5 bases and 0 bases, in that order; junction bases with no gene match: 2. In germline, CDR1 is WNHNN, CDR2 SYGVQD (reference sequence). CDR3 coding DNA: TGCGCCAGCAGTCCGGGACAGGTGAACACTGAAGCTTTCTTT. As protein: CASSPGQVNTEAFF.

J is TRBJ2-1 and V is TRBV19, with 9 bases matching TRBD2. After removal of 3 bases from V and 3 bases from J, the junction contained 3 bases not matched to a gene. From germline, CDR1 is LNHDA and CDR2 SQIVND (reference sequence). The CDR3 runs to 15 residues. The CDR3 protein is CASSITSGFYNEQFF. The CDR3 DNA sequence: TGTGCCAGTAGTATTACTAGCGGGTTCTACAATGAGCAGTTCTTC.

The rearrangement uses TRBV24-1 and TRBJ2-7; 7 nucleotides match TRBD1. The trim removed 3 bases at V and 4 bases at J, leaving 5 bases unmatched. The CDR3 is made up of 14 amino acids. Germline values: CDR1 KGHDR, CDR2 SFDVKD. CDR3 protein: CATSDPGQEYEQYF. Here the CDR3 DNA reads TGTGCCACCAGTGATCCCGGACAGGAATACGAGCAGTACTTC.

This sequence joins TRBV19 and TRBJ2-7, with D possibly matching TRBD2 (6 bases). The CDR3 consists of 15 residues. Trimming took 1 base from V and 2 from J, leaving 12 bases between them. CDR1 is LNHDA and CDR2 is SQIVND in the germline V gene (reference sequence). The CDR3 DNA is TGTGCCAGTAGTATAGGGAGGGCTCCTACCTACGAGCAGTACTTC. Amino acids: CASSIGRAPTYEQYF.

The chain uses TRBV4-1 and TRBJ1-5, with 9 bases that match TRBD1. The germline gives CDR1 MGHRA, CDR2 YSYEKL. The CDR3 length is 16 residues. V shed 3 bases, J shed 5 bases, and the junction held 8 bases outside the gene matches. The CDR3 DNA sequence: TGCGCCAGCAGCCAGGCTCCGGGACAGGGACATCAGCCCCAGCATTTT. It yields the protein CASSQAPGQGHQPQHF.

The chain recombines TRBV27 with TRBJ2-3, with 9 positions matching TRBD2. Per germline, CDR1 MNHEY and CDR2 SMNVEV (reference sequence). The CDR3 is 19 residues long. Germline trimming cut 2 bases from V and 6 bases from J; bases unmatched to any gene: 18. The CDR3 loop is CASSLRSQRGAPLADTQYF. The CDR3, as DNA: TGTGCCAGCAGTTTAAGATCCCAGCGGGGGGCACCTCTCGCGGATACGCAGTATTTT.

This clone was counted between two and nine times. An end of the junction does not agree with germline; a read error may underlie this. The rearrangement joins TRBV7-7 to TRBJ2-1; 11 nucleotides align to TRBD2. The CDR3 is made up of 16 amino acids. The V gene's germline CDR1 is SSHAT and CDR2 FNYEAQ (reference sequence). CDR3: CASSPTLAGGYNEQFF. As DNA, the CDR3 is TGTGCTAGCAGCCCGACGCTAGCGGGAGGTTACAATGAGCAGTTCTTC.

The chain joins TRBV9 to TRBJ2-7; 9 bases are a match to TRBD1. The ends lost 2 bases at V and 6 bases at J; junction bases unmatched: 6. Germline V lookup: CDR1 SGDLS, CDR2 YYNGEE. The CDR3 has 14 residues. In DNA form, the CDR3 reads TGTGCCAGCAGCGTTGGGACAGGGAGGGCCGAGCAGTACTTC. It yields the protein CASSVGTGRAEQYF.

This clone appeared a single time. DNA of the CDR3: TGCGCCAGCAGCCTATTCGTGGGACAGGGTAATGAAAAACTGTTTTTT. Translated: CASSLFVGQGNEKLFF. The chain couples TRBV4-3 to TRBJ1-4, with 9 positions matching TRBD1. J gave up 4 bases and V 4 bases, and 7 bases lay outside the gene matches. CDR3 length equals 16 residues. The germline CDR1 and CDR2 sequences are LGHNA and YSLEER.

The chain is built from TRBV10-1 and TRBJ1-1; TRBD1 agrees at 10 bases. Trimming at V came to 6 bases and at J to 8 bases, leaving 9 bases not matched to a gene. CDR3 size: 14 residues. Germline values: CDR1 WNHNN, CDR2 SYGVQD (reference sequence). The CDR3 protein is CASSPDRGPVEAFF. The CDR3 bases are TGCGCCAGCAGCCCCGACAGGGGGCCCGTGGAAGCTTTCTTT.

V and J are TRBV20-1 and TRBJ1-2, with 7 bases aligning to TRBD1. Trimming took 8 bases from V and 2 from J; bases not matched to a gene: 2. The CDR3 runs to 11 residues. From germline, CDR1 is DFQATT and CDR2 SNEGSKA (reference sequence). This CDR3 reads CSNRGNYGYTF. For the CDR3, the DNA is TGCAGTAACAGGGGAAACTATGGCTACACCTTC.

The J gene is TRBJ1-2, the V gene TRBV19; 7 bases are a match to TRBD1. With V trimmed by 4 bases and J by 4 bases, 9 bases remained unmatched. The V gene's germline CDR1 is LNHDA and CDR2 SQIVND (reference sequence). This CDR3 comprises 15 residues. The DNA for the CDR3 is TGTGCCAGTAGTACCATGACAGGGTTGGGCTATGGCTACACCTTC. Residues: CASSTMTGLGYGYTF. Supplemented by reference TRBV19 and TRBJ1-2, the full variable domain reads DGGITQSPKYLFRKEGQNVTLSCEQNLNHDAMYWYRQDPGQGLRLIYYSQIVNDFQKGDIAEGYSVSREKKESFPLTVTSAQKNPTAFYLCASSTMTGLGYGYTFGSGTRLTVV.

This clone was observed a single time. CDR3 DNA: TGTGCCAGCGCCTCGGGGGGGGCTGAGACCCAGTACTTC. It translates to CASASGGAETQYF. V usage is TRBV18 and J usage is TRBJ2-5; the match to TRBD2 covers 8 bases. Per the germline V gene, CDR1 is KGHSH and CDR2 is LQKENI. Losses at the gene ends were 8 bases for V and 5 bases for J; bases not matched to a gene: 7. This CDR3 has 13 residues.

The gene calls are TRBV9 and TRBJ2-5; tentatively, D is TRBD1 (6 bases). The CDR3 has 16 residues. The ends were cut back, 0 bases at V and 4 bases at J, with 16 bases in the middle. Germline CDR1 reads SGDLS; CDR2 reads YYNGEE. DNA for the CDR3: TGTGCCAGCAGCGTAGTCCCAGGACCAGGGGCAGAGACCCAGTACTTC. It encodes CASSVVPGPGAETQYF.

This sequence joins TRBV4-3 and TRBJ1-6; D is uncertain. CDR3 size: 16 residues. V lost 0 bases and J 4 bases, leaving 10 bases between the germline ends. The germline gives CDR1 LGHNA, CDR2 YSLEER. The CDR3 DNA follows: TGCGCCAGCAGCCAAGAATGGAGGCCTTATAATTCACCCCTCCACTTT. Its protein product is CASSQEWRPYNSPLHF.

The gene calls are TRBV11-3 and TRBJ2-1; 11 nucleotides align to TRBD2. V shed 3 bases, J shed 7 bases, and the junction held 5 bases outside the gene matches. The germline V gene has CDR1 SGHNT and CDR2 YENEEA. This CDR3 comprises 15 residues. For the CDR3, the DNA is TGTGCCAGCAGCTTGGCTAGCGGGAGGAGTAATGAGCAGTTCTTC. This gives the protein CASSLASGRSNEQFF.

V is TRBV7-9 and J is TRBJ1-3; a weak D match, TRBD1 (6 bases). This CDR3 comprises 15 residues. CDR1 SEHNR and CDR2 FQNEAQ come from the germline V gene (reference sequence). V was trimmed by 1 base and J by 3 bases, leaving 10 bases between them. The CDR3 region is CASSLGLRGGNTIYF. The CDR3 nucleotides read TGTGCCAGCAGCTTAGGTCTCAGGGGTGGAAACACCATATATTTT.

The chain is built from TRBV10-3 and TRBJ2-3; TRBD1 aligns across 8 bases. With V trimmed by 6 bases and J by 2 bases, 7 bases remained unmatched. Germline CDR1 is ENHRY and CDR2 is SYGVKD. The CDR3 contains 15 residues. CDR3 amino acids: CAISKTGEATDTQYF. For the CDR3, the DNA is TGTGCCATCAGCAAGACAGGGGAGGCCACAGATACGCAGTATTTT.

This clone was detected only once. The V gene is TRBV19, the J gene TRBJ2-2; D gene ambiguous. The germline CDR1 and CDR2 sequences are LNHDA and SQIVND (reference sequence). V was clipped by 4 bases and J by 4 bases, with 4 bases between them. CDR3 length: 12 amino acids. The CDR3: CASSTITGELFF. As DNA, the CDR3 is TGTGCCAGTAGTACCATCACCGGGGAGCTGTTTTTT.

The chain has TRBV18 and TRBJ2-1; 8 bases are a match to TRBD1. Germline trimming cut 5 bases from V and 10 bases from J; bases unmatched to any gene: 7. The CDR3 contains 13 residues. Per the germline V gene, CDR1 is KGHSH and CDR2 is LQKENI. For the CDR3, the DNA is TGTGCCAGCTCAAGACAGGGGCAAGAGGAGCAGTTCTTC. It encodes CASSRQGQEEQFF.

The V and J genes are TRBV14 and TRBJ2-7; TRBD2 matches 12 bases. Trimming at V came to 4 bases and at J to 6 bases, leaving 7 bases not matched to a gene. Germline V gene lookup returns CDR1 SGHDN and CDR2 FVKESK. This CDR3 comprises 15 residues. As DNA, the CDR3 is TGTGCCAGCAGCCGCCTAGCGGGGGGGTCAAGCGAGCAGTACTTC. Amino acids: CASSRLAGGSSEQYF.

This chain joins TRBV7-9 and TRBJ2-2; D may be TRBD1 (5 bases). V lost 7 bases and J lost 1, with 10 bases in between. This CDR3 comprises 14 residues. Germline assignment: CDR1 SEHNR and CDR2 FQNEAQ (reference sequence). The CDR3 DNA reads TGTGCCAGCAAACAGGCGAGGAACACCGGGGAGCTGTTTTTT. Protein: CASKQARNTGELFF.

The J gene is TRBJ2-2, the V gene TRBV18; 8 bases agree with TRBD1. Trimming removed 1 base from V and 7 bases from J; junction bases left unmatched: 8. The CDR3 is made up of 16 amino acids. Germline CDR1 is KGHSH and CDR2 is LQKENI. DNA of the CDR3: TGTGCCAGCTCACCACAACAGGGGGAGGCCGGCGGGGAGCTGTTTTTT. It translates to CASSPQQGEAGGELFF. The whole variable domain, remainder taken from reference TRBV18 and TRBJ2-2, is NAGVMQNPRHLVRRRGQEARLRCSPMKGHSHVYWYRQLPEEGLKFMVYLQKENIIDESGMPKERFSAEFPKEGPSILRIQQVVRGDSAAYFCASSPQQGEAGGELFFGEGSRLTVL.

The CDR3, as DNA: TGTGCCAGCAGGGAGGGGGCGAGCTATGGCTACACCTTC. Translated, it gives CASREGASYGYTF. The genes are TRBV6-5 and TRBJ1-2; 7 bases are shared with TRBD1. Per the germline V gene, CDR1 is MNHEY and CDR2 is SVGAGI. The CDR3 sequence is 13 residues long. The V gene end was trimmed by 6 bases and the J gene end by 4 bases; junction bases not matched to a gene: 5.